These 29 T cell receptor beta chains were all obtained from the same sample, sequenced in a study of shared clonotypes between healthy human individuals (dated by TCRdb to between 2020 and 2021). Libraries came from the immunoSEQ multiplex PCR assay. As stored in TCRdb, this immuneACCESS dataset retains in-frame rearrangements with V and J assigned. A fraction of the clones does not appear; measured against another copy, unresolved V genes explain less than half of the discrepancy, and the remainder lacks a known reason. In all, the sample holds 1.4 million to 1.5 million clones, and roughly 96% of those were seen once. The top ten clones comprise approximately 1.1% of the sample. Specimen: naive CD4+ T cells sorted from blood. This sample's cell subset or site label indicates: CD45RA+ positively selected. These receptors originate from a man in his thirties or forties in good health.

The rearrangement uses TRBV11-2 and TRBJ2-7; 8 positions agree with TRBD1. The CDR3 is 14 residues long. The ends lost 4 bases at V and 2 bases at J; junction bases unmatched: 4. The V gene's germline CDR1 is SGHAT and CDR2 FQNNGV. CDR3 residues: CASSSRGLTYEQYF. CDR3 in DNA: TGTGCCAGCAGCTCCAGGGGGCTGACCTACGAGCAGTACTTC.

This clone showed up just once. The chain uses TRBV29-1 and TRBJ2-5; 7 bases match TRBD1. With 8 bases clipped from V and 3 bases from J, the junction kept 15 bases outside the gene matches. The CDR3 extends over 15 amino acids. Germline V gene lookup returns CDR1 SQVTM and CDR2 ANQGSEA. CDR3 bases: TGCAGCATAATTCTCGCCGGGACAGCTGAAGAGACCCAGTACTTC. Translated, it gives CSIILAGTAEETQYF.

This clone is a singleton in its sample. V usage is TRBV9 and J usage is TRBJ2-7; 10 positions match TRBD2. The germline CDR1 and CDR2 sequences are SGDLS and YYNGEE. The CDR3 extends over 16 amino acids. J was trimmed by 5 bases and V by 4 bases; bases with no gene match: 12. CDR3 in amino acids: CASSPTPSGSRNEQYF. The CDR3 DNA follows: TGTGCCAGCAGCCCAACCCCTAGCGGGAGTCGGAACGAGCAGTACTTC.

The genes are TRBV5-1 and TRBJ2-6; possibly TRBD1 for D (6 bases). The CDR3 extends over 16 amino acids. Germline CDR1 reads SGHRS; CDR2 reads YFSETQ. V was cut by 2 bases and J by 2 bases, with 11 bases left in between. CDR3 region: CASSFQGSAGANVLTF. The CDR3, as DNA: TGCGCCAGCAGCTTCCAGGGGTCCGCTGGGGCCAACGTCCTGACTTTC.

The CDR3 protein is CASSPPRVGTTGELFF. Here the CDR3 DNA reads TGTGCCAGCTCACCACCGCGGGTCGGGACCACCGGGGAGCTGTTTTTT. The genes are TRBV18 and TRBJ2-2; TRBD1 or TRBD2 may be the D gene (5 bases each). Germline V gene lookup returns CDR1 KGHSH and CDR2 LQKENI. The CDR3 totals 16 residues. V gave up 0 bases and J gave up 4 bases, with 12 bases separating them.

V is TRBV4-3 and J is TRBJ1-1, with D perhaps matching TRBD1 (6 bases). The ends were cut back, 4 bases at V and 6 bases at J, with 15 bases in the middle. The germline CDR1 and CDR2 sequences are LGHNA and YSLEER. The CDR3 sequence is 14 residues long. In DNA form, the CDR3 reads TGCGCCAGCAGCCCCAGGGGAAGTTTAGCTGAAGCTTTCTTT. Its translation: CASSPRGSLAEAFF.

The chain is built from TRBV7-9 and TRBJ1-3; 7 bases are a match to TRBD1. The ends lost 5 bases at V and 0 bases at J; junction bases unmatched: 4. CDR1 and CDR2 from the germline V gene are SEHNR and FQNEAQ (reference sequence). This CDR3 region has 15 residues. The chain's CDR3 is CASSLGQISGNTIYF. The CDR3 DNA reads TGTGCCAGCAGCCTGGGACAGATCTCTGGAAACACCATATATTTT. The whole variable domain, remainder taken from reference TRBV7-9 and TRBJ1-3, is DTGVSQNPRHKITKRGQNVTFRCDPISEHNRLYWYRQTLGQGPEFLTYFQNEAQLEKSRLLSDRFSAERPKGSFSTLEIQRTEQGDSAMYLCASSLGQISGNTIYFGEGSWLTVV.

The chain couples TRBV7-2 to TRBJ2-3; tentatively, D is TRBD2 (5 bases). Germline V CDR1 and CDR2: SGHTA, FQGNSA. This CDR3 region has 16 residues. V dropped 1 base and J dropped 6 bases, with 17 bases sitting between them. The CDR3 bases are TGTGCCAGCAGCTTAGTTACCGCGGGTCGTATGGATACGCAGTATTTT. Protein: CASSLVTAGRMDTQYF.

The chain links TRBV10-3 to TRBJ2-1; TRBD2 matches 10 bases. This CDR3 has 15 residues. Trimming removed 4 bases from V and 5 bases from J; junction bases left unmatched: 5. Germline V lookup: CDR1 ENHRY, CDR2 SYGVKD. For the CDR3, the DNA is TGTGCCATCAGTGCCGGGACTAGCGATAACAATGAGCAGTTCTTC. Protein product: CAISAGTSDNNEQFF.

The V gene is TRBV5-1, the J gene TRBJ2-1; 10 bases are shared with TRBD2. The germline V gene encodes CDR1 SGHRS and CDR2 YFSETQ. This CDR3 spans 20 amino acids. Trimming took 4 bases from V and 0 from J; bases not matched to a gene: 16. CDR3 in amino acids: CASSLPLAGGTLSSYNEQFF. For the CDR3, the DNA is TGCGCCAGCAGCCTCCCTTTAGCGGGAGGTACCTTAAGCTCCTACAATGAGCAGTTCTTC. The full variable domain, its missing parts supplied by reference TRBV5-1 and TRBJ2-1, is KAGVTQTPRYLIKTRGQQVTLSCSPISGHRSVSWYQQTPGQGLQFLFEYFSETQRNKGNFPGRFSGRQFSNSRSEMNVSTLELGDSALYLCASSLPLAGGTLSSYNEQFFGPGTRLTVL.

V usage is TRBV18 and J usage is TRBJ2-3, with 14 bases that match TRBD2. There are 18 residues in the CDR3. The germline CDR1 and CDR2 sequences are KGHSH and LQKENI. Losses at the gene ends were 1 base for V and 6 bases for J; bases not matched to a gene: 9. The CDR3 loop is CASSPQSPGLAGADTQYF. CDR3 nucleotide sequence: TGTGCCAGCTCACCACAAAGCCCGGGACTAGCGGGAGCCGATACGCAGTATTTT.

This chain connects TRBV28 to TRBJ2-2; no firm D call. This CDR3 is 12 amino acids long. The V end was cut by 8 bases, the J end by 8 bases, with 12 bases between. CDR1 is MDHEN and CDR2 is SYDVKM in the germline V gene. CDR3 bases: TGTGCCAGCGTTAGGTTTCCAGGGGAGCTGTTTTTT. Residues: CASVRFPGELFF.

V gene TRBV28 combines with J gene TRBJ1-1, with no clear D. The CDR3 contains 17 residues. V lost 4 bases and J 0 bases, leaving 18 bases between the germline ends. The germline CDR1 and CDR2 sequences are MDHEN and SYDVKM. The CDR3 here is CASSSPAFGLMNTEAFF. The DNA of the CDR3 is TGTGCCAGCAGTTCCCCGGCCTTCGGGCTCATGAACACTGAAGCTTTCTTT.

Concerning this clone itself: This specimen includes other DNA sequences encoding the same CDR3. The V gene is TRBV2, the J gene TRBJ2-7, with D perhaps TRBD1 (5 bases). V lost 2 bases and J lost 3, with 5 bases in between. The length of the CDR3 is 12 residues. CDR1 SNHLY and CDR2 FYNNEI come from the germline V gene. Written as DNA, the CDR3 is TGTGCCAGCAGTGAACAGGGCTACGAGCAGTACTTC. This gives the protein CASSEQGYEQYF.

V gene TRBV2 combines with J gene TRBJ2-3, with 7 bases lining up with TRBD2. This CDR3 is built from 11 residues. V gave up 8 bases and J gave up 8 bases; unmatched junction bases: 4. The germline V gene encodes CDR1 SNHLY and CDR2 FYNNEI. CDR3 residues: CASGGEGTQYF. Here the CDR3 DNA reads TGTGCCAGCGGTGGGGAGGGTACGCAGTATTTT.

This sequence joins TRBV28 and TRBJ1-2; 7 bases are shared with TRBD1. The CDR3 totals 15 residues. Germline V gives CDR1 MDHEN, CDR2 SYDVKM. V shed 6 bases and J 4 bases; nucleotides not matched to a gene: 11. This chain's CDR3 is CASRYRGRVGYGYTF. CDR3 coding DNA: TGTGCCAGCAGATACAGGGGCCGCGTGGGCTATGGCTACACCTTC.

This clone was picked up one time. The J gene is TRBJ2-7, the V gene TRBV2, with D possibly matching TRBD1 (5 bases). Trimming removed 7 bases from V and 2 bases from J, with 18 bases in between. This CDR3 has 15 amino acids. Germline V lookup: CDR1 SNHLY, CDR2 FYNNEI. CDR3 sequence: CASNRNIKDTYEQYF. In nucleotides, the CDR3 is TGTGCCAGCAACCGAAATATAAAGGACACCTACGAGCAGTACTTC.

This chain connects TRBV29-1 to TRBJ2-1; 9 nucleotides match TRBD1. Germline-derived CDR1 and CDR2 are SQVTM and ANQGSEA. Trimming took 6 bases from V and 3 from J; bases not matched to a gene: 3. The CDR3 runs to 13 residues. This chain's CDR3 is CSVPGQGYNEQFF. The CDR3 nucleotides read TGCAGCGTCCCGGGACAGGGCTACAATGAGCAGTTCTTC.

The genes are TRBV6-1 and TRBJ1-5; D is undetermined. In germline, CDR1 is MNHNS, CDR2 SASEGT. The CDR3 is made up of 13 amino acids. V was pared by 10 bases and J by 3 bases, with 13 bases between. The CDR3 DNA sequence: TGTGCCATCTCTCGGGGAACCAATCAGCCCCAGCATTTT. Its translation is CAISRGTNQPQHF.

This chain uses TRBV28 with TRBJ2-1, with 7 positions matching TRBD2. Losses at the gene ends were 6 bases for V and 3 bases for J; bases not matched to a gene: 14. CDR1 and CDR2 (germline): MDHEN, SYDVKM. There are 17 residues in the CDR3. The CDR3 sequence is CASSLFWAGASYNEQFF. The CDR3 DNA follows: TGTGCCAGCAGCCTCTTTTGGGCGGGAGCGAGCTACAATGAGCAGTTCTTC.

The chain employs TRBV2 and TRBJ1-1; no clear D gene. Germline V gives CDR1 SNHLY, CDR2 FYNNEI. V lost 4 bases and J 5 bases, leaving 14 bases between the germline ends. The CDR3 runs to 14 residues. The CDR3 is CASSVDYSGTEAFF. The CDR3 DNA follows: TGTGCCAGCAGTGTTGACTACTCCGGGACTGAAGCTTTCTTT.

The gene calls are TRBV15 and TRBJ1-1; D gene uncertain. The length of the CDR3 is 15 residues. Germline V gene data show CDR1 as LNHNV and CDR2 as YYDKDF (reference sequence). V lost 0 bases and J 1 base, leaving 9 bases between the germline ends. The CDR3, as DNA: TGTGCCACCAGCAGAGATCGACGGACGAACACTGAAGCTTTCTTT. Protein: CATSRDRRTNTEAFF.

The chain joins TRBV6-6 to TRBJ2-1, with a possible D match to TRBD1 (6 bases). Germline-derived CDR1 and CDR2 are MNHNY and SVGAGI (reference sequence). V gave up 7 bases and J gave up 5 bases, with 15 bases separating them. The CDR3 runs to 14 residues. The CDR3 loop reads CASIHRDNNNEQFF. Written as DNA, the CDR3 is TGTGCCAGCATCCACCGGGACAACAACAATGAGCAGTTCTTC.

The rearrangement links TRBV5-8 to TRBJ2-1; 12 positions agree with TRBD1. Germline CDR1 is SGHTS and CDR2 is YDEGEE. This CDR3 is 15 amino acids long. V lost 4 bases to trimming and J lost 7 bases; unmatched junction nucleotides: 6. CDR3: CASSPGQGANNEQFF. As DNA, the CDR3 is TGTGCCAGCAGCCCGGGACAGGGGGCGAATAATGAGCAGTTCTTC.

This clone has a single count. V usage is TRBV5-1 and J usage is TRBJ2-1, with TRBD1 matching 7 bases. The CDR3 sequence is 15 residues long. The V gene end was trimmed by 5 bases and the J gene end by 9 bases; junction bases not matched to a gene: 14. The germline gives CDR1 SGHRS, CDR2 YFSETQ. The DNA for the CDR3 is TGCGCCAGCAGAGCCCCTGAAACAGGGGACACTGAGCAGTTCTTC. Its translation is CASRAPETGDTEQFF.

The chain uses TRBV29-1 and TRBJ2-7; TRBD1 matches 8 bases. V gave up 6 bases and J gave up 2 bases; unmatched junction bases: 6. Germline CDR1 reads SQVTM; CDR2 reads ANQGSEA. The CDR3 runs to 13 residues. CDR3 nucleotide sequence: TGCAGCGTCGCTATGGACAGGGCCTACGAGCAGTACTTC. Protein sequence: CSVAMDRAYEQYF.

The chain is built from TRBV2 and TRBJ1-1; maybe TRBD1 (5 bases). The CDR3 extends over 16 amino acids. The V gene lost 0 bases and the J gene lost 7 bases, with 18 bases spanning the gap. Looked up from germline, CDR1 is SNHLY and CDR2 is FYNNEI. The CDR3 sequence: CASSEALLAEGIEAFF. CDR3 in DNA: TGTGCCAGCAGTGAAGCGCTTCTGGCAGAGGGGATTGAAGCTTTCTTT.

The chain uses TRBV7-2 and TRBJ2-7, with D maybe TRBD1 (6 bases). Germline V gene lookup returns CDR1 SGHTA and CDR2 FQGNSA. CDR3 length: 14 amino acids. V gave up 5 bases and J gave up 0 bases, with 11 bases separating them. DNA of the CDR3: TGTGCCAGCAGCCCAAGGACAGACTCCTACGAGCAGTACTTC. Protein sequence: CASSPRTDSYEQYF.

V is TRBV7-8 and J is TRBJ2-1; TRBD2 matches at 8 bases. The CDR3 runs 16 residues. Trimming at V came to 1 base and at J to 3 bases, leaving 5 bases not matched to a gene. Germline CDR1 and CDR2: SGHVS and FQNEAQ. CDR3 in amino acids: CASSLVDGRGYNEQFF. As DNA, the CDR3 is TGTGCCAGCAGCTTAGTGGACGGGAGGGGCTACAATGAGCAGTTCTTC.